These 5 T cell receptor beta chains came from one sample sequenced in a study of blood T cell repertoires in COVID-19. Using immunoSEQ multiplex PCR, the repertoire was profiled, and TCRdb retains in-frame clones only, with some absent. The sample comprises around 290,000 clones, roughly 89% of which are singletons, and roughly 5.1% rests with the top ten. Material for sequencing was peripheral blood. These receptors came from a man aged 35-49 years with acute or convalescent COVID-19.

CDR3 sequence: CAISETGGSPLHF. The CDR3 coding sequence is TGTGCCATCAGTGAGACGGGGGGTTCACCCCTCCACTTT. The V call is TRBV10-3, the J call TRBJ1-6; TRBD1 might be the D (5 bases). Between the trimmed V and J ends, which lost 2 bases and 9 bases, there was a span of 8 bases. Germline values: CDR1 ENHRY, CDR2 SYGVKD. The CDR3 sequence is 13 residues long.

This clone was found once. The CDR3 DNA reads TGTGCCAGTTCTTCTGAGGGAAACACCATATATTTT. This sequence encodes CASSSEGNTIYF. The rearrangement links TRBV19 to TRBJ1-3, with D uncertain. CDR1 is LNHDA, CDR2 SQIVND, per germline (reference sequence). This CDR3 is 12 amino acids long. Between the trimmed V and J ends, which lost 8 bases and 4 bases, there was a span of 9 bases.

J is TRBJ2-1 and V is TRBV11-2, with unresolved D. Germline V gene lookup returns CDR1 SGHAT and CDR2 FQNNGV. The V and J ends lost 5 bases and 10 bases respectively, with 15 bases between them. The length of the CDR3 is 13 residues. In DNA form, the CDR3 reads TGTGCCAGCAGCCTCCACTTCAGGAACGAGCAGTTCTTC. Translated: CASSLHFRNEQFF.

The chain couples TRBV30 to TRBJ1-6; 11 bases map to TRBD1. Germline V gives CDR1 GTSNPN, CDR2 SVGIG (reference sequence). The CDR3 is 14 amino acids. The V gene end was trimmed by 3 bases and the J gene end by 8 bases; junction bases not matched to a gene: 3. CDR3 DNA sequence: TGTGCCTGGAGCGCGGGACAGGGGGATTCACCCCTCCACTTT. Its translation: CAWSAGQGDSPLHF.

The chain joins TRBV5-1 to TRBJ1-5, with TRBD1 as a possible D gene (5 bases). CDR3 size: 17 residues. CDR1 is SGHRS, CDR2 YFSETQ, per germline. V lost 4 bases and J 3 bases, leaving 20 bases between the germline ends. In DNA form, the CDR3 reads TGCGCCAGCAGCCCCGGAGGGTTGGGGGGGTTCAATCAGCCCCAGCATTTT. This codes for CASSPGGLGGFNQPQHF.